Here is one T cell receptor beta chain with its context. This CDR3 contains 17 residues. Germline V gene sequence: CDR1 LNHDA, CDR2 SQIVND (reference sequence). The trim removed 5 bases at V and 4 bases at J, leaving 13 bases unmatched. Method: immunoSEQ multiplex PCR; TCRdb's copy keeps in-frame clones and lacks some. The sample includes roughly 200,000 clones, around 88% of them seen just once. The data originate from a study of blood T cell repertoires in COVID-19. Study in general: The study drew acute and convalescent COVID-19 samples from the United States, Italy and Spain.

The receptor comes from a man between 40 and 49 years old with acute COVID-19. The sequenced material came from PBMCs or T cells enriched from blood (not recorded which). The chain uses TRBV19 and TRBJ2-1; TRBD2 matches at 8 bases. CDR3 amino acids: CASSERGSAGAYNEQFF. Here the CDR3 DNA reads TGTGCCAGTAGTGAGAGGGGGTCAGCGGGAGCTTACAATGAGCAGTTCTTC.